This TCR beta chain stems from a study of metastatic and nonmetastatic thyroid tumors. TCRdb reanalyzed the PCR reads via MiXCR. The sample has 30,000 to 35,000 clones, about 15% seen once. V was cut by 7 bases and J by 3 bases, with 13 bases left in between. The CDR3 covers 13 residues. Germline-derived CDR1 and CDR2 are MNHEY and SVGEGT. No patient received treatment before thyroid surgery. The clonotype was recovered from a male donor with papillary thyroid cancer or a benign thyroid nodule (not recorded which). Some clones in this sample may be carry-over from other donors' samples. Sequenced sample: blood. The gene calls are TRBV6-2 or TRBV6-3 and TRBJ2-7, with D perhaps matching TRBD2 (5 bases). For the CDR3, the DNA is TGTGCCAGCATATGGACGGGGATCTACGAGCAGTACTTC. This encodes CASIWTGIYEQYF.